These 26 T cell receptor beta chains were sequenced from one sample in a study of blood T cell repertoires in COVID-19. Sequencing used immunoSEQ multiplex PCR; TCRdb keeps in-frame clones, though not all of them. The data show tens of thousands of clones, around 89% seen once. Sequencing was done on a sample of peripheral blood. The receptors come from a man aged 55-75 years with acute or convalescent COVID-19.

V is TRBV27 and J is TRBJ2-5; TRBD2 might be the D (6 bases). With 0 bases removed from V and 2 bases from J, the gap between germline ends came to 10 bases. The length of the CDR3 is 15 residues. Per the germline V gene, CDR1 is MNHEY and CDR2 is SMNVEV (reference sequence). CDR3 coding DNA: TGTGCCAGCAGTTTATCGCGGGGTCATCAAGAGACCCAGTACTTC. Its protein is CASSLSRGHQETQYF.

CDR3 region: CASSYWDRVEKLFF. CDR3 sequence (DNA): TGTGCCAGCAGCTACTGGGACAGGGTGGAAAAACTGTTTTTT. This chain joins TRBV11-2 and TRBJ1-4; 9 nucleotides agree with TRBD1. The CDR3 has 14 residues. J lost 8 bases, V lost 4 bases, and 5 bases had no gene match. Germline CDR1 is SGHAT and CDR2 is FQNNGV.

The chain has TRBV5-4 and TRBJ1-2; 9 nucleotides match TRBD1. V lost 4 bases, J lost 0 bases, and 4 bases stayed unmatched. This CDR3 has 15 residues. Germline assignment: CDR1 SGHNT and CDR2 YYREEE (reference sequence). In nucleotides, the CDR3 is TGTGCCAGCAGCCCGACAGGGGGTTCTAACTATGGCTACACCTTC. This gives the protein CASSPTGGSNYGYTF.

The table lists this clone with a few counts. The chain recombines TRBV5-1 with TRBJ2-3, with D unresolved. Germline V lookup: CDR1 SGHRS, CDR2 YFSETQ. The CDR3 spans 13 residues. V lost 6 bases, J lost 3 bases, and 11 bases lay in between. CDR3 sequence: CASTTLITDTQYF. DNA for the CDR3: TGCGCCAGCACCACCCTAATTACAGATACGCAGTATTTT.

The rearrangement links TRBV12-5 to TRBJ2-7, with 7 bases that match TRBD2. This CDR3 has 16 residues. The germline gives CDR1 LGHNT, CDR2 FRNRAP. The trim removed 4 bases at V and 6 bases at J, leaving 15 bases unmatched. CDR3 DNA: TGTGCTAGTGGTTCCTACCCCCTTGGCAGGGAGGGCGAGCAGTACTTC. This encodes CASGSYPLGREGEQYF.

This chain links TRBV19 with TRBJ1-5; D is undetermined. Trimming removed 3 bases from V and 0 bases from J, with 9 bases in between. The CDR3 is 15 amino acids. CDR1 is LNHDA and CDR2 is SQIVND in the germline V gene (reference sequence). The CDR3 sequence: CASSIGGLSNQPQHF. The CDR3 nucleotides read TGTGCCAGTAGTATTGGCGGCCTTAGCAATCAGCCCCAGCATTTT.

The V call is TRBV11-2, the J call TRBJ1-6; TRBD1 matches 9 bases. CDR1 and CDR2 from the germline V gene are SGHAT and FQNNGV. The junction had 8 bases not matched to a gene; V was cut back by 1 base and J by 10 bases. The CDR3 contains 16 residues. The CDR3: CASSLVWAGQGSPLHF. In DNA form, the CDR3 reads TGTGCCAGCAGCTTAGTTTGGGCTGGACAGGGGTCACCCCTCCACTTT.

The genes are TRBV7-9 and TRBJ2-6, with TRBD1 matching over 8 bases. Trimming took 1 base from V and 0 from J; bases not matched to a gene: 5. Germline values: CDR1 SEHNR, CDR2 FQNEAQ (reference sequence). This CDR3 comprises 18 residues. The CDR3 coding sequence is TGTGCCAGCAGCTTAGGGACAGGGACCAACTCTGGGGCCAACGTCCTGACTTTC. Translated, it gives CASSLGTGTNSGANVLTF.

The V and J genes are TRBV18 and TRBJ2-1, with 8 bases identical to TRBD1. Germline CDR1 KGHSH, CDR2 LQKENI. This CDR3 is built from 17 residues. Germline trimming cut 3 bases from V and 6 bases from J; bases unmatched to any gene: 13. The CDR3 bases are TGTGCCAGCTCACCGGCCAGGGGGCGCGGTAGGGTCAATGAGCAGTTCTTC. This codes for CASSPARGRGRVNEQFF.

This chain joins TRBV6-5 and TRBJ2-5; TRBD2 matches 10 bases. V lost 8 bases and J lost 4; bases outside the gene matches: 7. Germline lookup yields CDR1 MNHEY and CDR2 SVGAGI. The CDR3 totals 14 residues. The CDR3 sequence is CASRKSSGGETQYF. CDR3 nucleotide sequence: TGTGCCAGCCGAAAATCTAGCGGGGGAGAGACCCAGTACTTC.

The rearrangement uses TRBV7-3 and TRBJ2-2; D might be TRBD1 (6 bases). The ends were cut back, 8 bases at V and 4 bases at J, with 14 bases in the middle. The CDR3 has 14 residues. The germline CDR1 and CDR2 sequences are SGHTA and FQGTGA. In DNA form, the CDR3 reads TGTGCCAGCGGTGTGGGGGCTTCCACCGGGGAGCTGTTTTTT. It codes for CASGVGASTGELFF.

V and J are TRBV7-9 and TRBJ2-7; 8 bases fit TRBD1. The CDR3 sequence is 15 residues long. Germline V lookup: CDR1 SEHNR, CDR2 FQNEAQ (reference sequence). V shed 2 bases and J 3 bases; nucleotides not matched to a gene: 6. The CDR3 sequence is CASSLNAGTGYEQYF. In nucleotides, the CDR3 is TGTGCCAGCAGCTTAAATGCGGGGACAGGCTACGAGCAGTACTTC.

This chain connects TRBV7-2 to TRBJ1-5; D is unresolved. CDR1 and CDR2 (germline): SGHTA, FQGNSA. The CDR3 has 13 amino acids. Trimming shortened V by 8 bases and J by 4 bases, and 12 bases separated the two germline ends. The CDR3 region is CASSRAGNQPQHF. CDR3 bases: TGTGCCAGCTCACGGGCGGGGAATCAGCCCCAGCATTTT.

This chain connects TRBV3-1 (or the pseudogene TRBV3-2) to TRBJ1-5, with a weak D call TRBD1 (6 bases). CDR3 size: 15 residues. The germline CDR1 and CDR2 sequences are LGHDT and YNNKEL (reference sequence). Trimming left V 1 base short and J 8 bases short, with 15 bases between. CDR3: CASSQGWGLREPQHF. The CDR3 DNA follows: TGTGCCAGCAGCCAAGGTTGGGGGCTCAGGGAGCCCCAGCATTTT.

V and J are TRBV30 and TRBJ2-7; D is possibly TRBD1 (7 bases). Between the trimmed V and J ends, which lost 0 bases and 5 bases, there was a span of 14 bases. This CDR3 spans 14 amino acids. Germline V lookup: CDR1 GTSNPN, CDR2 SVGIG (reference sequence). The DNA for the CDR3 is TGTGCCTGGAGTGTAGGGCAGGGGGGCGACGAGCAGTACTTC. Its translation: CAWSVGQGGDEQYF.

This chain uses TRBV12-5 with TRBJ2-5; 7 positions match TRBD1. Trimming took 6 bases from V and 5 from J; bases not matched to a gene: 3. Per germline, CDR1 LGHNT and CDR2 FRNRAP. The CDR3 has 12 amino acids. CDR3 sequence reads: CASGTGRETQYF. CDR3 bases: TGTGCTAGTGGGACAGGGCGTGAGACCCAGTACTTC.

The chain's CDR3 is CASSLRPSGENSYEQYF. CDR3 nucleotides: TGTGCCAGCAGCTTAAGGCCTAGCGGGGAAAACTCCTACGAGCAGTACTTC. This chain connects TRBV11-2 to TRBJ2-7; 9 positions match TRBD2. The germline V gene has CDR1 SGHAT and CDR2 FQNNGV. V lost 2 bases, J lost 0 bases, and 8 bases stayed unmatched. The CDR3 is 17 amino acids.

This rearrangement joins TRBV5-1 to TRBJ2-5; TRBD1 might be the D (5 bases). The CDR3 spans 15 residues. V was shortened by 4 bases and J by 1 base, with 14 bases between the two germline ends. Germline values: CDR1 SGHRS, CDR2 YFSETQ. The CDR3, as DNA: TGCGCCAGCAGCATGTTACAGGTTACCCAAGAGACCCAGTACTTC. Its protein product is CASSMLQVTQETQYF.

The CDR3 loop reads CAWRHKTGQGYTF. The DNA of the CDR3 is TGTGCCTGGAGGCACAAGACGGGACAGGGCTACACCTTC. This chain uses TRBV30 with TRBJ1-2; 7 bases agree with TRBD1. The germline V gene has CDR1 GTSNPN and CDR2 SVGIG (reference sequence). The CDR3 has 13 residues. V lost 3 bases to trimming and J lost 8 bases; unmatched junction nucleotides: 9.

As DNA, the CDR3 is TGCGCCAGCAGCCCAGGACAGGGGTGGACCTATGGCTACACCTTC. The encoded protein is CASSPGQGWTYGYTF. This chain links TRBV5-1 with TRBJ1-2; TRBD1 agrees at 9 bases. Germline CDR1 SGHRS, CDR2 YFSETQ. Germline trimming cut 4 bases from V and 4 bases from J; bases unmatched to any gene: 8. CDR3 length: 15 residues.

The chain combines TRBV19 with TRBJ1-4, with D hard to call. V lost 4 bases and J 0 bases, leaving 9 bases between the germline ends. This CDR3 is built from 15 residues. CDR1 LNHDA and CDR2 SQIVND come from the germline V gene (reference sequence). The CDR3 protein is CASSSAITTNEKLFF. In nucleotides, the CDR3 is TGTGCCAGTAGTAGCGCCATAACAACTAATGAAAAACTGTTTTTT.

The CDR3 loop is CASSPPSSRGFGTEAFF. In nucleotides, the CDR3 is TGTGCCAGCAGCCCACCCTCTTCTCGGGGTTTTGGCACTGAAGCTTTCTTT. The chain has TRBV7-9 and TRBJ1-1; no firm D call. CDR1 is SEHNR, CDR2 FQNEAQ, per germline (reference sequence). The CDR3 extends over 17 amino acids. Trimming removed 5 bases from V and 4 bases from J, with 23 bases in between.

The rearrangement uses TRBV6-6 and TRBJ1-5; TRBD1 aligns across 7 bases. The V gene's germline CDR1 is MNHNY and CDR2 SVGAGI (reference sequence). The CDR3 contains 16 residues. V was pared by 4 bases and J by 3 bases, with 9 bases of the junction left unmatched. Here the CDR3 DNA reads TGTGCCAGCAGTTTCATAAGGGGGCGATCCAATCAGCCCCAGCATTTT. Amino acid sequence: CASSFIRGRSNQPQHF.

V usage is TRBV7-2 and J usage is TRBJ1-6, with 7 bases identical to TRBD1. Germline V CDR1 and CDR2: SGHTA, FQGNSA. The CDR3 consists of 16 residues. V dropped 0 bases and J dropped 6; count of bases not matched to a gene: 5. CDR3 sequence: CASSLARGTANSPLHF. As DNA, the CDR3 is TGTGCCAGCAGCTTAGCTAGAGGGACAGCTAATTCACCCCTCCACTTT.

The CDR3 region is CASSIGTSGTDTQYF. The CDR3 DNA reads as TGTGCCAGCAGTATAGGGACTAGCGGTACAGATACGCAGTATTTT. The rearrangement uses TRBV27 and TRBJ2-3; 11 nucleotides align to TRBD2. The CDR3 totals 15 residues. Germline V CDR1 and CDR2: MNHEY, SMNVEV (reference sequence). J lost 3 bases, V lost 5 bases, and 4 bases had no gene match.

The chain couples TRBV27 to TRBJ1-1; D is perhaps TRBD1 (5 bases). V was clipped by 6 bases and J by 0 bases, with 26 bases between them. There are 19 residues in the CDR3. Looked up from germline, CDR1 is MNHEY and CDR2 is SMNVEV (reference sequence). The CDR3, as DNA: TGTGCCAGCAGCTCGACATTTACAGGTCTAAAGAAAATGAACACTGAAGCTTTCTTT. Protein product: CASSSTFTGLKKMNTEAFF.